The present entry profiles one T cell receptor (beta chain) with its context. Antigen unknown. The source of the sample is a study of OX40 agonist ivuxolimab in advanced cancers. V shed 7 bases and J shed 2 bases, with 17 bases lying between them. This CDR3 spans 15 amino acids. Germline values: CDR1 SNHLY, CDR2 FYNNEI. Study outcomes and limitations: At 0.1 to 3.0 mg/kg and by week 6, CD4+ and CD8+ T cells in the blood had expanded clonally. Some patients who did not respond also had low normalized T-cell clonal expansion.

TCRdb keeps only in-frame clones here, not all; method: immunoSEQ multiplex PCR. The data show about 68,000 clones, with about 90% seen just once and approximately 0.32% held by the top ten. Prior autoimmune disease or systemic immunosuppression barred patients. Sequenced material: CD4+ or CD8+ T cells sorted from blood, taken in a trial of the OX40 agonist ivuxolimab. This receptor was identified in an adult with an advanced solid tumor such as melanoma, head and neck, liver or kidney cancer. J is TRBJ2-5 and V is TRBV2; D may be TRBD1 (5 bases). The CDR3 nucleotides are TGTGCCAGCAACGCCCAGGGTATAGAGCAAGAGACCCAGTACTTC. This codes for CASNAQGIEQETQYF.